This T cell receptor beta chain was sequenced during a study of cytomegalovirus exposure and HLA in healthy donors. With 60 Vbeta and 13 Jbeta primers, the PCR was carried out. Data came from immunoSEQ multiplex PCR; TCRdb stores just in-frame clones and leaves some out. The sample gives around 150,000 clones, 65% to 90% of which show up once; 9.5% to 12% is in the top ten. This clone appeared a few times. Germline values: CDR1 SNHLY, CDR2 FYNNEI. The CDR3 sequence is 14 residues long. Trimming stripped 4 bases from V and 2 bases from J, with 11 bases between. The V gene is TRBV2, the J gene TRBJ1-1; D is unresolved. The sequenced sample was PBMCs. This TCR was recovered from a man aged 45 to 65 in good health and CMV-seropositive. The CDR3 is CASSGVVRNTEAFF. The CDR3 bases are TGTGCCAGCAGTGGCGTAGTGCGAAACACTGAAGCTTTCTTT.